This T cell receptor beta chain was found in a study of blood T cell repertoires in COVID-19. There are 15 residues in the CDR3. The germline gives CDR1 SGHRS, CDR2 YFSETQ. V gave up 0 bases and J gave up 9 bases; unmatched junction bases: 6. The repertoire was sequenced with immunoSEQ multiplex PCR; TCRdb's copy has only in-frame clones and lacks some. This table has 300,000 to 350,000 clones, roughly 86% appearing once. The sequence came from a woman in her twenties or thirties who had been exposed to COVID-19. The gene calls are TRBV5-1 and TRBJ1-6, with 7 bases aligning to TRBD1. The sequencing sample was made of PBMCs or T cells enriched from blood (not recorded which). The CDR3 DNA reads as TGCGCCAGCAGCTTGGCTGAGACAGGGTTTTCACCCCTCCACTTT. The encoded protein is CASSLAETGFSPLHF.